This entry features one T cell receptor beta chain sequence. Its target antigen remains unknown. Per-base qualities were not stored, and no clone one base away is much larger. The library was generated by the immunoSEQ multiplex PCR assay. TCRdb retrieved this table from immuneACCESS and kept in-frame rearrangements only. Not all clones are present; in checked studies, unresolved V genes account for under half, and no reason is known for the remainder. The sample has 600,000 or so clones on record, about 87% of them singletons. 0.0094% of the sample lies in the top ten. These data are taken from a study of shared T cell receptors in the human thymus (dated by TCRdb to the early 2020s). For context, the study as a whole: The study examined how self-reactive, shared T-cell receptor alpha chains are generated in the human thymus.

Another study also made use of these data, one on human thymus T cells. That second publication adds: Immunologically healthy infants undergoing open corrective cardiac surgery for congenital heart defects in Finland were used as donors. Thymus tissue was collected as surgical resects that were removed during corrective cardiac surgery. Both the thymic and the peripheral blood repertoires appeared to show biased V and J gene segment usage. The related research reported highly overlapping thymic TCR repertoires among unrelated individuals. The study used roughly eight infant thymus samples plus four related peripheral blood samples to characterize TCR alpha and beta repertoires. Donor ages ranging from about 6 to 250 days were recorded, and several male and two female infants were included in the cohort. Thymocytes were mechanically released from the tissue and were stored as pellets of roughly 10-34 million cells at -70 degrees C. Genomic DNA was extracted from frozen cell pellets with a QIAsymphony instrument. The immunoSEQ multiplex PCR assay was used to amplify the TCRB and TCRAD loci from a standardized amount of quality-controlled genomic DNA. The amplicons covered the V(D)J region and were long enough to include the CDR3 and to identify the V and J genes. The commercial immunoSEQ service was used to sequence amplicons on an Illumina platform. Primer bias and sequencing errors were corrected using previously described methods, and TCRAD and TCRB definitions followed the IMGT database. Repertoires were analysed with immunoSEQ Analyzer 3.0 and VDJTools, covering basic statistics, V/J segment usage, diversity estimates, rarefaction and pairwise overlap. Chao1, ChaoE, Efron-Thisted, Shannon and inverse Simpson indices were used to estimate diversity, which was also estimated on datasets down-sampled to the smallest sample. Repertoire overlap was determined by strict matching of CDR3 nucleotide sequence, V gene and J gene, and Jaccard-based multidimensional scaling clustering was applied. On average, about 810,000 unique TCRB clonotypes were obtained from thymus samples, compared with approximately 84,000 from blood samples.

Sequencing input: thymocytes. The sequence was collected from a boy under two years old with a congenital heart defect. Donor details come from another sample of the same person, matched by shared clones.

The nucleotides read TGTGCCAGCAGCAGCCATGCGGGACAGAGTGCCTACGAGCAGTACTTC. This sequence encodes CASSSHAGQSAYEQYF. This sequence uses TRBV9 and TRBJ2-7; the D gene is perhaps TRBD1, from 7 matching bases. Reading the germline V gene gives CDR1 SGDLS and CDR2 YYNGEE. From the cysteine through the phenylalanine, the CDR3 covers 16 amino acids. The retained sequence is limited to the CDR3, 48 bases, with the frame set at the first base. The V end loses 4 bases and the J end loses 2 bases, and a stretch of 19 bases separates them.